The clone carrying this T cell receptor (beta chain) was picked up a small number of times. As originally analysed: Using reference gene primer amplification, nucleated cell counts were estimated. This table comes from immunoSEQ multiplex PCR, and its TCRdb copy is limited to in-frame clones, with some not included. The V and J calls and the clone size are those of that table, but D and trimming were determined from the DNA. The sample has more than 25,000 clones; roughly two thirds are singletons. The source of the sample is a study of blood T cell repertoires in COVID-19. About the research overall: Whether acute or convalescent, the COVID-19 samples came from the United States, Italy and Spain. PBMCs, B-cell-depleted T cells, or T cells were the source of the cDNA or gDNA that made up the material.

This clonotype was sampled from a human donor in a cohort sampled during active COVID-19. The sequencing input was peripheral blood.

The CDR3 spells CASSLSPGLGGYTF. CDR3 coding DNA: TGTGCCAGCAGTTTATCCCCAGGGCTGGGAGGCTACACCTTC. J is TRBJ1-2 and V is TRBV27; a weak D match, TRBD1 (5 bases). The germline V gene encodes CDR1 MNHEY and CDR2 SMNVEV (reference sequence). V dropped 0 bases and J dropped 8 bases, with 13 bases sitting between them. The CDR3 extends over 14 amino acids.